Each of the 10 T cell receptor beta chains below was sequenced from the same sample in a study of Graves' ophthalmopathy and Graves' hyperthyroidism. Beta-chain TCR CDR3 regions were amplified from RNA transcripts. Amplification began with first-round RT-PCR using HTBI primers, then second-round multiplex PCR was performed. TCRdb used MiXCR to reprocess the multiplex PCR reads, holding one entry per CDR3 protein. The sample carries about 660,000 distinct CDR3 sequences, roughly 39% recorded once. Sequenced input: peripheral blood. These receptors were obtained from an adult man with Graves' ophthalmopathy.

This clonotype was counted only a few times. The chain joins TRBV9 to TRBJ2-2; 9 positions agree with TRBD1. CDR3 size: 15 residues. V lost 0 bases, J lost 5 bases, and 2 bases stayed unmatched. Per the germline V gene, CDR1 is SGDLS and CDR2 is YYNGEE. CDR3 DNA: TGTGCCAGCAGCGTAGCCGGGACAGGGACCGGGGAGCTGTTTTTT. Translation: CASSVAGTGTGELFF.

This chain connects TRBV12-3 or TRBV12-4 to TRBJ1-2; tentatively, D is TRBD1 (5 bases). Trimming took off 6 bases at V and 4 bases at J, with 18 bases between the two ends. The CDR3 consists of 15 residues. The CDR3 bases are TGTGCCAGCAGGCCGGAGGGGACGGGACGCTATGGCTACACCTTC. Encoded protein: CASRPEGTGRYGYTF.

The chain links TRBV20-1 to TRBJ2-7, with 11 bases fitting TRBD2. V gave up 5 bases and J gave up 1 base; unmatched junction bases: 7. The CDR3 loop spans 15 amino acids. Germline values: CDR1 DFQATT, CDR2 SNEGSKA (reference sequence). The CDR3 spells CSAQGLAAVSYEQYF. CDR3 DNA: TGCAGTGCTCAGGGACTAGCGGCAGTTTCCTACGAGCAGTACTTC.

The chain uses TRBV10-3 and TRBJ2-6; D perhaps matches TRBD1 (5 bases). V was pared by 2 bases and J by 4 bases, with 6 bases between. CDR3 length equals 14 residues. CDR1 and CDR2 (germline): ENHRY, SYGVKD. The CDR3 protein is CAISEGAGANVLTF. The DNA for the CDR3 is TGTGCCATCAGTGAGGGGGCCGGGGCCAACGTCCTGACTTTC.

For this clonotype: This may be a read error, as it is one base from a much larger clone. J is TRBJ2-7 and V is TRBV11-2; the D gene is possibly TRBD1 (6 bases). Germline CDR1 reads SGHAT; CDR2 reads FQNNGV. This CDR3 contains 13 residues. The DNA for the CDR3 is TGTGCCAGCAGCGCCTACCTCAGGGGCGAGCAGTGCTTC. Translating gives CASSAYLRGEQCF.

The genes are TRBV25-1 and TRBJ1-1; D gene uncertain. Trimming removed 4 bases from V and 2 bases from J, with 14 bases in between. The CDR3 totals 15 residues. From germline, CDR1 is MGHDK and CDR2 SYGVNS. The CDR3 loop reads CASSASSVPNTEAFF. DNA for the CDR3: TGTGCCAGCAGTGCCAGCAGCGTCCCTAACACTGAAGCTTTCTTT.

In the case of this clonotype: It may be a read error: a sequence one base away is much more abundant. The chain couples TRBV5-4 to TRBJ1-2, with 8 bases aligning to TRBD1. This CDR3 is 14 amino acids long. CDR1 is SGHNT, CDR2 YYREEE, per germline (reference sequence). CDR3 residues: CASSLTGVPHGHTF. CDR3 DNA sequence: TGTGCCAGCAGCCTGACAGGGGTTCCCCATGGCCACACCTTC.

This clonotype was seen only once. In this CDR3 the conserved last residue, phenylalanine or tryptophan, is missing, so a read error is likely. It is unclear where the CDR3 begins or ends on the DNA, so no DNA is shown, and the CDR3 is as TCRdb lists it. The chain combines TRBV2 with TRBJ1-3. Including both end residues, the CDR3 is 11 amino acids long. Germline CDR1 and CDR2: SNHLY and FYNNEI. Here the CDR3 reads CASSESSGRAT.

A note on this clonotype: At one end, the junction sequence differs from germline, possibly due to a read error. V is TRBV2 and J is TRBJ1-1; D is possibly TRBD1 (6 bases). Germline assignment: CDR1 SNHLY and CDR2 FYNNEI. CDR3 length: 14 amino acids. The CDR3 loop is CTSSLPKGHNEAFF. CDR3 in DNA: TGTACCAGCAGCTTACCAAAGGGACACAACGAAGCTTTCTTT.

Ten or more counts support this clonotype. The chain is built from TRBV10-3 and TRBJ1-2; D is undetermined. The CDR3 runs to 15 residues. Trimming removed 3 bases from V and 2 bases from J, with 13 bases in between. Germline lookup yields CDR1 ENHRY and CDR2 SYGVKD. In nucleotides, the CDR3 is TGTGCCATCAGTGAATCGGTTGCGGGGAACTATGGCTACACCTTC. Protein product: CAISESVAGNYGYTF.